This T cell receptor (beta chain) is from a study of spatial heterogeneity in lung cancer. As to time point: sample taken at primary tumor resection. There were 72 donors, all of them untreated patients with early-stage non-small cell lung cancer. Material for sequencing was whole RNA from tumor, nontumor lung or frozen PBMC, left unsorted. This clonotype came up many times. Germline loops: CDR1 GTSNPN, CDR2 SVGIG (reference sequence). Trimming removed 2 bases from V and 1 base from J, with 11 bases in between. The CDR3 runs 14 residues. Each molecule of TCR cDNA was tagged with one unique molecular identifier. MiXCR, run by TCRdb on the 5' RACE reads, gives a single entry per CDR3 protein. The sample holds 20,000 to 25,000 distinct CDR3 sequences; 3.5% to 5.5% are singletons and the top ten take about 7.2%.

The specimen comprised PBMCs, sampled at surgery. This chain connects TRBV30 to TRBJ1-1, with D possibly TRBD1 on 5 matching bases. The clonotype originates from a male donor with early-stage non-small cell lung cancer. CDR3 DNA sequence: TGTGCCTGGAGTTGGCTGGGGACGAACACTGAAGCTTTCTTT. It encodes CAWSWLGTNTEAFF.